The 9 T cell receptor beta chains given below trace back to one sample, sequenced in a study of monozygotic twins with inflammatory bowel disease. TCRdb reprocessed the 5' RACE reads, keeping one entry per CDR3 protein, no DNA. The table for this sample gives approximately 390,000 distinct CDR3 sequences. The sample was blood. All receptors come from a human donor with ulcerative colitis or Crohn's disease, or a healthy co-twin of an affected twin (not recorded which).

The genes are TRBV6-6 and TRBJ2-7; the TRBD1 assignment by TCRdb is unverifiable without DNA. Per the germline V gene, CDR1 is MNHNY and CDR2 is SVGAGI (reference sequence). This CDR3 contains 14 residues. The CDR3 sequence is CASSDRGPTYEQYF.

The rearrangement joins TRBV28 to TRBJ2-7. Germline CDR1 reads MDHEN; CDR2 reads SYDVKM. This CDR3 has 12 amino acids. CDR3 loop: CASRGTTYEQYF.

The CDR3 loop is CASSPLLGADTQYF. The V and J genes are TRBV4-2 and TRBJ2-3; the D gene TCRdb calls, TRBD1, cannot be checked with no DNA. Germline V gene data show CDR1 as LGHNA and CDR2 as YNFKEQ. The CDR3 length is 14 residues.

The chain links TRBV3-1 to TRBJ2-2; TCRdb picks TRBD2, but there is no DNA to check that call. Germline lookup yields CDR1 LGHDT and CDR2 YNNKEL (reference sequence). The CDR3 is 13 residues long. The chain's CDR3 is CATGDYITGELFF.

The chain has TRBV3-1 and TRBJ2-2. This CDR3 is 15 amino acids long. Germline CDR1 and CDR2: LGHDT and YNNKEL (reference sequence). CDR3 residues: CASSQVLSNTGELFF.

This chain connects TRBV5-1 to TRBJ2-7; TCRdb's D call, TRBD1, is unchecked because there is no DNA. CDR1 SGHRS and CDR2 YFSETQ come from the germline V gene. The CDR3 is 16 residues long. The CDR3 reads CASSGPSGRPRDEQYF.

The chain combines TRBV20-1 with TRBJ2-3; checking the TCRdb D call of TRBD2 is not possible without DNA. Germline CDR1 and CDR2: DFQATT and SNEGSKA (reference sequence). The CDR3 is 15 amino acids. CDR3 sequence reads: CSAREASVSTDTQYF.

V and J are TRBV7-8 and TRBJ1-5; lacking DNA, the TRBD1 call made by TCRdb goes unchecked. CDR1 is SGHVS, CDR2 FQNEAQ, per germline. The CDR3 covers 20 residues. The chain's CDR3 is CASSLRRRGQGAGQDQPQHF. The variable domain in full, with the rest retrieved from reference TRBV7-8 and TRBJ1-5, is GAGVSQSPRYKVAKRGQDVALRCDPISGHVSLFWYQQALGQGPEFLTYFQNEAQLDKSGLPSDRFFAERPEGSVSTLKIQRTQQEDSAVYLCASSLRRRGQGAGQDQPQHFGDGTRLSIL.

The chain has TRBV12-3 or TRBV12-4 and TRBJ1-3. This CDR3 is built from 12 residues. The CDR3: CASADSGNTIYF.